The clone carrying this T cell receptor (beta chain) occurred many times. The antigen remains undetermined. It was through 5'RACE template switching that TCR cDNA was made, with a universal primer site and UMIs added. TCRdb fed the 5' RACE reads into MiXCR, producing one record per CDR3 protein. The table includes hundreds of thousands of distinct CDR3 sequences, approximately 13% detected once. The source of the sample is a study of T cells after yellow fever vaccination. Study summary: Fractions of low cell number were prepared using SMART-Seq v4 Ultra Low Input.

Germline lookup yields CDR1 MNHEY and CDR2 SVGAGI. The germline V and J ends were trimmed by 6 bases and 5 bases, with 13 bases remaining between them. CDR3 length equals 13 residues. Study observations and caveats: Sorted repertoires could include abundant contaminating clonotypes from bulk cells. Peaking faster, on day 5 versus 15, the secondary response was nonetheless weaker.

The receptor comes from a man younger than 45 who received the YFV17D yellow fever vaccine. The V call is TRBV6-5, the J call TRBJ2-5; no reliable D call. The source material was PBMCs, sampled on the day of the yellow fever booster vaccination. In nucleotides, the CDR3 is TGTGCCAGCAGCCTGGGTCGATGGGAGACCCAGTACTTC. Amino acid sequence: CASSLGRWETQYF.